These 29 T cell receptor beta chains share one sample of origin, sequenced in a study of OX40 agonist ivuxolimab in advanced cancers. Assay used: immunoSEQ multiplex PCR; TCRdb lists only in-frame clones, some missing. The data contain roughly 64,000 clones, 87% of them singletons. The sequencing here drew on CD4+ or CD8+ T cells sorted from blood, taken in a trial of the OX40 agonist ivuxolimab. Receptor source: an adult with an advanced solid tumor such as melanoma, head and neck, liver or kidney cancer.

The chain couples TRBV10-2 to TRBJ2-2; 7 positions agree with TRBD2. Germline loops: CDR1 WSHSY, CDR2 SAAADI. V was clipped by 6 bases and J by 3 bases; unmatched bases: 4. This CDR3 has 14 residues. The CDR3 DNA sequence: TGCGCCAGCAGAGCGGGAAGCGACACCGGGGAGCTGTTTTTT. Amino acid sequence: CASRAGSDTGELFF.

A few counts support this clone. V and J are TRBV14 and TRBJ2-7, with a weak D call TRBD2 (5 bases). The V gene's germline CDR1 is SGHDN and CDR2 FVKESK. The CDR3 is 15 residues long. The V end was cut by 0 bases, the J end by 7 bases, with 16 bases between. DNA for the CDR3: TGTGCCAGCAGCCAAGACTCGAGGGCCCTGGGGGAGCAGTACTTC. This sequence encodes CASSQDSRALGEQYF.

The chain's CDR3 is CASSMREDQPQHF. DNA of the CDR3: TGTGCCAGTAGTATGAGGGAGGATCAGCCCCAGCATTTT. The genes are TRBV19 and TRBJ1-5; no clear D. The CDR3 spans 13 residues. Germline-derived CDR1 and CDR2 are LNHDA and SQIVND (reference sequence). V was clipped by 3 bases and J by 5 bases, with 8 bases between them. The full variable domain, in which reference TRBV19 and TRBJ1-5 provide the parts outside the CDR3, is DGGITQSPKYLFRKEGQNVTLSCEQNLNHDAMYWYRQDPGQGLRLIYYSQIVNDFQKGDIAEGYSVSREKKESFPLTVTSAQKNPTAFYLCASSMREDQPQHFGDGTRLSIL.

This sequence joins TRBV29-1 and TRBJ2-2; 11 nucleotides line up with TRBD2. Losses at the gene ends were 7 bases for V and 7 bases for J; bases not matched to a gene: 2. CDR3 length equals 12 residues. CDR1 and CDR2 from the germline V gene are SQVTM and ANQGSEA. Written as DNA, the CDR3 is TGCAGCGCCACTAGCGGGAGCGGGGAGCTGTTTTTT. It encodes CSATSGSGELFF.

The CDR3 region has the DNA TGTGCCAGCATCCCTCGTGCGGGACTAGCCAAAAACATTCAGTACTTC. This gives the protein CASIPRAGLAKNIQYF. The chain has TRBV28 and TRBJ2-4, with D possibly TRBD2 on 6 matching bases. Trimming cost V 7 bases and J 0 bases, with 16 bases left between them. Germline V lookup: CDR1 MDHEN, CDR2 SYDVKM. CDR3 length: 16 residues.

The gene calls are TRBV6-5 and TRBJ1-5; no clear D gene. The germline V and J ends were trimmed by 2 bases and 6 bases, with 8 bases remaining between them. The CDR3 length is 13 residues. Germline values: CDR1 MNHEY, CDR2 SVGAGI. The CDR3, as DNA: TGTGCCAGCAGTTACGCCGGGCCTCAGCCCCAGCATTTT. It encodes CASSYAGPQPQHF.

This clone was found once. The CDR3 DNA reads TGTGCCAGTAGGAGGACCGGGACAGGGGTCGCCGAGCAGTACTTC. Amino acid sequence: CASRRTGTGVAEQYF. V is TRBV19 and J is TRBJ2-7; 10 nucleotides align to TRBD1. Trimming cost V 6 bases and J 6 bases; bases outside gene matches: 11. The CDR3 extends over 15 amino acids. The V gene's germline CDR1 is LNHDA and CDR2 SQIVND (reference sequence).

The rearrangement uses TRBV19 and TRBJ2-5; tentatively, D is TRBD2 (5 bases). The V gene's germline CDR1 is LNHDA and CDR2 SQIVND (reference sequence). This CDR3 has 11 residues. The V gene lost 5 bases and the J gene lost 7 bases, with 8 bases spanning the gap. In DNA form, the CDR3 reads TGTGCCAGTAGTCCCGGAGGGACCCAGTACTTC. It translates to CASSPGGTQYF.

The rearrangement joins TRBV18 to TRBJ1-1, with D perhaps matching TRBD1 (5 bases). The CDR3 runs to 14 residues. CDR1 and CDR2 (germline): KGHSH, LQKENI. The V and J ends lost 2 bases and 1 base respectively, with 8 bases between them. Here the CDR3 reads CASSPGGGNTEAFF. CDR3 in DNA: TGTGCCAGCTCACCAGGGGGGGGGAACACTGAAGCTTTCTTT.

The chain uses TRBV18 and TRBJ2-1, with TRBD2 matching 8 bases. The length of the CDR3 is 13 residues. CDR1 and CDR2 (germline): KGHSH, LQKENI. Losses at the gene ends were 6 bases for V and 9 bases for J; bases not matched to a gene: 7. This CDR3 is CASSTGTSREQFF. Written as DNA, the CDR3 is TGTGCCAGCTCCACCGGGACTAGTCGTGAGCAGTTCTTC.

The chain joins TRBV6-4 to TRBJ1-4, with a possible D match to TRBD1 (5 bases). V was shortened by 0 bases and J by 6 bases, with 17 bases between the two germline ends. CDR3 length equals 17 residues. Germline-derived CDR1 and CDR2 are MRHNA and SNTAGT. The CDR3 bases are TGTGCCAGCAGTGACTCGGCAGGGTCAAATTACCATGAAAAACTGTTTTTT. This sequence encodes CASSDSAGSNYHEKLFF.

The chain carries TRBV7-3 and TRBJ2-7, with 9 bases aligning to TRBD1. Germline values: CDR1 SGHTA, CDR2 FQGTGA. V was clipped by 1 base and J by 3 bases; unmatched bases: 4. This CDR3 has 15 amino acids. CDR3 sequence reads: CASSLMGQGYYEQYF. The CDR3 DNA reads as TGTGCCAGCAGCTTAATGGGACAGGGTTACTACGAGCAGTACTTC.

CDR3 amino acids: CASSLRGGPDTQYF. The CDR3 nucleotides read TGCGCCAGCAGCTTGCGGGGCGGCCCAGATACGCAGTATTTT. The chain recombines TRBV5-1 with TRBJ2-3; D is perhaps TRBD1 or TRBD2 (5 bases each). Looked up from germline, CDR1 is SGHRS and CDR2 is YFSETQ. CDR3 length: 14 amino acids. V lost 1 base, J lost 4 bases, and 10 bases lay in between.

The genes are TRBV5-1 and TRBJ1-3; TRBD1 aligns across 7 bases. Germline loops: CDR1 SGHRS, CDR2 YFSETQ. This CDR3 has 18 residues. With V trimmed by 2 bases and J by 0 bases, 11 bases remained unmatched. The CDR3 reads CASSFRDSSWSSGNTIYF. CDR3 bases: TGCGCCAGCAGCTTCCGGGACAGCTCATGGTCCTCTGGAAACACCATATATTTT. Looking up the rest from reference TRBV5-1 and TRBJ1-3 gives the full variable domain: KAGVTQTPRYLIKTRGQQVTLSCSPISGHRSVSWYQQTPGQGLQFLFEYFSETQRNKGNFPGRFSGRQFSNSRSEMNVSTLELGDSALYLCASSFRDSSWSSGNTIYFGEGSWLTVV.

V gene TRBV30 combines with J gene TRBJ1-2; no clear D. The CDR3 consists of 15 residues. Trimming removed 0 bases at V and 4 bases at J, with 15 bases between. Germline assignment: CDR1 GTSNPN and CDR2 SVGIG (reference sequence). CDR3 nucleotide sequence: TGTGCCTGGAGTGTACTAAAAGGTGGGATCTATGGCTACACCTTC. Translated, it gives CAWSVLKGGIYGYTF.

The chain is built from TRBV12-5 and TRBJ2-1; no clear D. CDR1 is LGHNT, CDR2 FRNRAP, per germline. V was pared by 6 bases and J by 9 bases, with 6 bases between. There are 10 residues in the CDR3. The CDR3 region is CASGSREQFF. Here the CDR3 DNA reads TGTGCTAGTGGCTCTCGTGAGCAGTTCTTC.

This sequence joins TRBV28 and TRBJ2-1; the match to TRBD1 covers 10 bases. Germline loops: CDR1 MDHEN, CDR2 SYDVKM. Germline trimming cut 4 bases from V and 3 bases from J; bases unmatched to any gene: 6. The CDR3 runs 16 residues. CDR3 DNA sequence: TGTGCCAGCAGTTCTTTAGGGACAGGGGTCTACAATGAGCAGTTCTTC. This translates into CASSSLGTGVYNEQFF.

This clone appeared once. The CDR3 protein is CASSRGLSYGYTF. CDR3 nucleotides: TGTGCCAGTAGTAGGGGACTGTCCTATGGCTACACCTTC. This chain uses TRBV19 with TRBJ1-2, with D perhaps TRBD1 (5 bases). The CDR3 extends over 13 amino acids. The germline V and J ends were trimmed by 4 bases and 4 bases, with 10 bases remaining between them. Germline V CDR1 and CDR2: LNHDA, SQIVND (reference sequence).

The rearrangement links TRBV30 to TRBJ2-3; 7 nucleotides match TRBD1. The V gene end was trimmed by 8 bases and the J gene end by 4 bases; junction bases not matched to a gene: 6. The V gene's germline CDR1 is GTSNPN and CDR2 SVGIG (reference sequence). CDR3 length equals 12 residues. The CDR3 DNA is TGTGCCCTAAGACAGGGACCAGATACGCAGTATTTT. Protein product: CALRQGPDTQYF.

The V and J genes are TRBV4-2 and TRBJ1-5; no firm D call. The CDR3 covers 13 residues. CDR1 is LGHNA and CDR2 is YNFKEQ in the germline V gene. Trimming took off 4 bases at V and 6 bases at J, with 10 bases between the two ends. This CDR3 reads CASSLEEGQPQHF. The CDR3 DNA reads as TGTGCCAGCAGCCTCGAAGAGGGTCAGCCCCAGCATTTT.

This sequence joins TRBV21-1 and TRBJ2-1; the table's D call TRBD2 went unverified against the DNA. TRBV21-1 is marked as a pseudogene. This CDR3 is built from 21 residues. The CDR3 reads CASSKSPSSGRRLSSYNEQFF. CDR3 DNA: TGTGCCAGCAGCAAATCCCCGTCTAGCGGGAGACGGCTGAGCTCCTACAATGAGCAGTTCTTC.

A remark on this clone: Other DNA sequences in the same sample also yield this CDR3. The CDR3 nucleotides read TGTGCCAGCAGCCTGGGACCTGAAGCTTTCTTT. This sequence encodes CASSLGPEAFF. The chain combines TRBV5-6 with TRBJ1-1; a weak D match, TRBD1 (5 bases). The ends were cut back, 4 bases at V and 6 bases at J, with 7 bases in the middle. CDR3 size: 11 residues. Germline V gives CDR1 SGHDT, CDR2 YYEEEE.

This sequence joins TRBV28 and TRBJ1-5, with D possibly TRBD1 on 6 matching bases. Trimming removed 6 bases from V and 6 bases from J, with 12 bases in between. The germline gives CDR1 MDHEN, CDR2 SYDVKM. This CDR3 is 13 amino acids long. The CDR3 sequence is CASSFPGVQPQHF. The CDR3 bases are TGTGCCAGCAGCTTCCCAGGGGTTCAGCCCCAGCATTTT.

The chain couples TRBV11-2 to TRBJ1-2, with D perhaps TRBD1 (5 bases). Germline assignment: CDR1 SGHAT and CDR2 FQNNGV. This CDR3 has 16 amino acids. The ends were cut back, 4 bases at V and 0 bases at J, with 15 bases in the middle. As DNA, the CDR3 is TGTGCCAGCAGCTCTCGTGGGGGGTTAGCTAACTATGGCTACACCTTC. Translation gives CASSSRGGLANYGYTF.

This clone has a count of ten or more. The gene calls are TRBV5-5 and TRBJ1-5, with 7 nucleotides matching TRBD1. Germline trimming cut 2 bases from V and 0 bases from J; bases unmatched to any gene: 11. This CDR3 region has 18 residues. Looked up from germline, CDR1 is SGHKS and CDR2 is YYEKEE (reference sequence). DNA for the CDR3: TGTGCCAGCAGCTTACCGAGAGGGGACAGACATAGCAATCAGCCCCAGCATTTT. Amino acids: CASSLPRGDRHSNQPQHF.

The chain joins TRBV7-2 to TRBJ1-1; weak D call: TRBD1 (5 bases). V was trimmed by 1 base and J by 0 bases, leaving 12 bases between them. Looked up from germline, CDR1 is SGHTA and CDR2 is FQGNSA. The CDR3 totals 16 residues. CDR3 bases: TGTGCCAGCAGCTTAGGGGGGGTTCTCTTGAACACTGAAGCTTTCTTT. This sequence encodes CASSLGGVLLNTEAFF.

This sequence joins TRBV9 and TRBJ2-1; TRBD2 is a possible D gene (6 bases). The V end was cut by 1 base, the J end by 9 bases, with 8 bases between. The germline V gene has CDR1 SGDLS and CDR2 YYNGEE. This CDR3 comprises 12 residues. The CDR3 loop reads CASSVRDSEQFF. The CDR3 coding sequence is TGTGCCAGCAGCGTAAGGGACTCTGAGCAGTTCTTC.

This clone was observed once. The genes are TRBV5-4 and TRBJ1-2, with 7 nucleotides matching TRBD1. V lost 4 bases to trimming and J lost 0 bases; unmatched junction nucleotides: 6. The germline V gene has CDR1 SGHNT and CDR2 YYREEE (reference sequence). The CDR3 loop spans 15 amino acids. The CDR3 DNA follows: TGTGCCAGCAGCCCGGGGGACAGCACTAACTATGGCTACACCTTC. Its protein is CASSPGDSTNYGYTF.

In this sample, this clone turned up once. The chain employs TRBV6-5 and TRBJ1-2; no clear D. The length of the CDR3 is 12 residues. V lost 6 bases and J 6 bases, leaving 11 bases between the germline ends. From germline, CDR1 is MNHEY and CDR2 SVGAGI. The CDR3 is CASRLGRDGYTF. The CDR3 coding sequence is TGTGCCAGCAGGCTTGGAAGGGATGGCTACACCTTC.